This T cell receptor beta chain emerged from a study of OX40 agonist ivuxolimab in advanced cancers. Sequencing was performed with immunoSEQ multiplex PCR; in TCRdb, only in-frame clones are kept and a portion is missing. The sample consists of 75,000 to 95,000 clones, roughly 90% of them appearing once. The CDR3 extends over 13 amino acids. Germline V gives CDR1 SGHNT, CDR2 YENEEA. The trim removed 5 bases at V and 5 bases at J, leaving 5 bases unmatched. The chain employs TRBV11-3 and TRBJ2-5; TRBD1 matches 7 bases. This clonotype was obtained from an adult with an advanced solid tumor such as melanoma, head and neck, liver or kidney cancer. This sample comprised CD4+ or CD8+ T cells sorted from blood, obtained in a trial of the OX40 agonist ivuxolimab. CDR3 amino acids: CASSRQGGETQYF. The CDR3 nucleotides read TGTGCCAGCAGCCGACAGGGTGGGGAGACCCAGTACTTC.